This TCR beta chain appears in the sequencing data of a study of T cells after yellow fever vaccination. This clonotype has more than one count but fewer than ten. No antigen is known for it. This CDR3 is built from 16 residues. Trimming took 1 base from V and 2 from J; bases not matched to a gene: 3. Germline V gene lookup returns CDR1 SEHNR and CDR2 FQNEAQ (reference sequence). By 5'RACE template switching, TCR cDNA was produced, with a universal primer site and UMIs added in the process. TCRdb itself ran the 5' RACE reads through MiXCR, one entry per CDR3 protein. In the table there are 95,000 to 150,000 distinct CDR3 sequences, about 16% of which are singletons. Regarding the study as a whole: Post-booster repertoires contained most primary-vaccination clones again (around 96% CD4, approximately 88% CD8).

The sample was CD8+ T cells sorted from PBMCs, taken 5 days after the yellow fever booster vaccination. This chain connects TRBV7-9 to TRBJ2-3, with 10 bases matching TRBD2. The TCR sequence derives from a man aged 18 to 35 who received the YFV17D yellow fever vaccine. CDR3 amino acids: CASSLVLAGDTDTQYF. The CDR3 DNA is TGTGCCAGCAGCTTAGTGCTAGCGGGGGACACAGATACGCAGTATTTT. Supplemented by reference TRBV7-9 and TRBJ2-3, the full variable domain reads DTGVSQNPRHKITKRGQNVTFRCDPISEHNRLYWYRQTLGQGPEFLTYFQNEAQLEKSRLLSDRFSAERPKGSFSTLEIQRTEQGDSAMYLCASSLVLAGDTDTQYFGPGTRLTVL.